This T cell receptor beta chain was sequenced for a study of cytomegalovirus exposure and HLA in healthy donors (dated by TCRdb to about 2017). Study-wide context: An earlier analysis of several hundred of the donors reported roughly 300 Gb of sequence data and roughly 110 million unique TCR beta sequences from roughly 180 million T cells. An early release covering roughly 600 HLA-typed donors comprised around 300 gigabases of sequencing data and around 86 million unique TCR sequences. Of the roughly 420 genotyped donors, 80% to 90% were placed in the genetic ancestry cluster associated with self-reported Caucasian donors. The aim of the study was to test whether cataloging public T cell receptors could identify signatures of past pathogen exposure. Using immunosequencing, the study profiled T cell repertoires from some 670 subjects and related those repertoires to cytomegalovirus serostatus. Besides the first cohort of approximately 670 subjects, a separate validation cohort made up of over 95 different subjects was used. High-throughput TCR immunosequencing, statistical association of individual TCRs with disease status, and machine learning were combined to predict cytomegalovirus infection status. To study patterns of TCR occurrence, a later analysis re-analyzed previously published TCR beta repertoires from 500 to 850 donors and added high-resolution HLA genotyping. The later analysis used no new phenotypic data to find candidate immune exposures, relying instead on TCR beta sequences and their occurrence across donors. To decide whether each TCR beta V gene segment behaved as functional or pseudogenic, an earlier analysis of over 500 of the donors relied on high-throughput TCR beta sequencing. Donor age, sex, ethnicity and CMV serostatus were compiled alongside the repertoire data. Genome-wide SNP genotypes for about 65% of the roughly 670 donors were used in a later genetic analysis, which treated that subset as a discovery cohort. All discovery cohort repertoires had been generated on a single sequencing platform. Both class I and class II loci were covered by HLA typing, at four-digit resolution. The number of typed donors differed by locus: about 629-640 for A, B, C, DRB1 and DQB1; 500 to 550 for DQA1; approximately 600 for DPA1; and some 450 for DPB1. Because of strong linkage in the cohort, a few DR-DQ haplotypes were treated as single units for association and clustering. On average, 235,054 unique TCR beta nucleotide sequences were sequenced per donor among about 400 genotyped donors of the cohort, with about 17% of those sequences being non-productive. Overall study outcomes, separate from this receptor: According to a later analysis, TCR association rates differed among HLA loci, with DRB1 alleles showing the most associated TCRs and HLA-C alleles showing the fewest. An earlier analysis of approximately 530 of the donors showed that most TCR beta V segments appeared in productive rearrangements either about 87% or about 30% of the time, which broadly matched IMGT annotations. In vitro tests confirmed that three of the cytomegalovirus-associated TCR beta chains recognize cytomegalovirus antigens. The authors suggested that the approach could potentially be extended to other disease states and immunological phenotypes. This cohort had only TCR beta chains sequenced, and the lack of alpha or paired-chain data limited which features could be detected. V-gene and J-gene trimming of TCR beta chains was associated with a missense DCLRE1C variant in a later genetic analysis, and the association was replicated in an independent cohort. A cluster of highly shared sequence variants was judged likely to be a technical artifact of the sequencing pipeline. At a false discovery rate of 0.05, a later analysis linked 16,951 TCR beta sequences to specific HLA alleles. Linkage disequilibrium might explain the correlated functional status among segregating V segments, but an unknown experimental factor could not be excluded. In a later analysis, HLA-associated TCR beta chains were found to be more clonally expanded and to have lower generation probabilities than equally common non-associated chains. In the study, some 160 TCR beta chains were listed as associated with cytomegalovirus. Sequencing depth was assumed to be roughly uniform across donors in the presence/absence analyses, though that assumption may not hold. Several of the top co-occurrence clusters appeared to be linked to parvovirus B19, influenza, CMV and Epstein-Barr virus, according to a later analysis. Because HLA typing was unavailable for some donors at each locus, only the typed subset was used in association tests. A further reported finding was that TCR beta sequences accurately predicted the HLA-A and HLA-B alleles for most subjects in the first cohort. Assigning TCR associations to individual alleles was difficult when HLA alleles, especially DR and DQ, strongly co-occurred. Most CMV-associated TCR beta chains appeared to be HLA-restricted in a later analysis, and the HLA associations seemed to be driven largely by CMV exposure. While some public TCRs were present in many individuals, most TCR sequences turned up only very rarely across donors. A later genetic analysis reported fewer N-insertions in productive TCRs among donors in an Asian-associated ancestry cluster than the roughly 700-donor mean. In both the original and validation cohorts, the classifier was reported to diagnose cytomegalovirus status with high specificity and sensitivity. Some IMGT-functional V segments, including TRBV6-2 and TRBV6-3, could not be told apart with the 87-base-pair reads, so those segments were excluded. Over 15 rarely observed V segments, including chromosome 9 orphons, were excluded from the earlier analysis of some 590 of the donors because counts were too low. For the cohort, immune exposure information was limited to CMV serostatus.

CDR1 and CDR2 are read off the germline V gene as SGHAT and FQNNGV. From the cysteine through the phenylalanine, the CDR3 covers 17 amino acids. The retained sequence is limited to the CDR3, 51 bases, with the frame set at the first base. At the junction V is shortened by 0 bases and J by 6 bases; bases outside the gene matches: 12. As concerns this clone: This receptor's antigen is unknown. No much larger clonotype is one base removed from it; base qualities were not supplied.

Library preparation used the immunoSEQ multiplex PCR assay. A mixture of 60 forward primers for TCR Vbeta segments and 13 reverse primers for TCR Jbeta segments was used in the multiplex PCR. Amplification of the CDR3 region of rearranged TCR beta genes was performed with a multiplex PCR assay on genomic DNA. The amplified TCR beta libraries were sequenced on the Illumina HiSeq System as 87-base-pair reads. Per the original workflow: A later analysis counted about 82 million unique TCR beta chains across the 666 repertoires, and 9 million to 14 million of these chains were shared by at least two donors. Raw reads were error-corrected and collapsed into unique sequences with a nearest-neighbor algorithm that merged closely related sequences to remove PCR and sequencing errors. CDR3 sequences were aligned to IMGT reference sequences to assign V, D and J gene segments. Each retained sequence needed at least a six-nucleotide match to both a V gene segment and a J gene segment. Rearrangements were classified as productive when the CDR3 lacked stop codons and remained in frame with V and J, and all other rearrangements were classified as non-productive. Following IMGT convention, CDR3 was defined as the stretch from the second conserved V-encoded cysteine to the conserved J-encoded phenylalanine. Sequences without an unambiguous match to a single V gene segment were excluded from the earlier analysis of about 630 of the donors. In an earlier analysis of 450 to 700 of the donors, V segments were called functional above 56.7% productive rearrangements and were called segregating when the between-donor standard deviation exceeded 5%. A statistical classification framework was built for diagnosing cytomegalovirus status from the catalog of TCR beta chain sequences. V and J gene assignment, in a later analysis, came from comparing TCR nucleotide sequences with IMGT/GENE-DB human TR gene sequences. Using the TCRdist pipeline, a later analysis assigned CDR3 sequences along with most-parsimonious VDJ recombination scenarios. In a later analysis, each TCR beta chain was defined by its CDR3 amino acid sequence together with its V-gene family, and reads without a unique V-gene family were excluded. In a later analysis, 550 to 650 highly shared, low-generation-probability nucleotide sequences were removed to address suspected cross-contamination and a sequencing artifact. In a later analysis, a clonal expansion index for each public chain was calculated from normalized within-repertoire ranks of inferred template counts. Generation probabilities in a later analysis came from a VDJ recombination model fitted to out-of-frame rearrangements, and those results were checked against IGoR. A later analysis scored TCR-TCR, TCR-HLA and TCR-CMV co-occurrence with hypergeometric tests, applying a repertoire-size bias correction to TCR pairs. False discovery rates were estimated in a later analysis by permuting HLA or CMV assignments 20 times. A later analysis grouped co-occurring TCRs with DBSCAN, adding TCRdist sequence similarity when clustering within HLA-allele-positive subsets. Repertoires with fewer than 30,000 or more than 120,000 public chains, plus five repertoires with anomalous nucleotide sharing, were excluded from co-occurrence clustering. TCRdb took over this immuneACCESS table, retaining in-frame rearrangements with V and J assigned. Such tables are incomplete; in checked studies, under half of the missing clones stem from an unresolved V gene, and the remainder is unexplained. The DNA gave D and trimming, while V, J and clone size come from that table. This sample comprises over 100,000 clones, around 80% of them detected only once. The ten largest account for over 20% of the sample.

The cohort was made up of hundreds of healthy bone marrow donors. All cohort members were sampled while nominally healthy, although unrecorded immune exposures were likely present. The donor tested CMV seropositive, placing the donor among the approximately 310 seropositive members of the cohort. A peripheral blood sample was collected from each donor, and TCR beta sequencing was performed on peripheral blood mononuclear cells. Genomic DNA was extracted from the blood cell samples with the Qiagen DNeasy Blood Extraction Kit. The clonotype originates from a man under 40 in good health and CMV-seropositive. The sample taken for sequencing was PBMCs. Rearrangement joined TRBV11-2 to TRBJ2-5; 8 bases in between match TRBD2. The bases are TGTGCCAGCAGCTTAGATTGGCCCGGGGGGGCGGCGAAGACCCAGTACTTC. Translation gives CASSLDWPGGAAKTQYF.